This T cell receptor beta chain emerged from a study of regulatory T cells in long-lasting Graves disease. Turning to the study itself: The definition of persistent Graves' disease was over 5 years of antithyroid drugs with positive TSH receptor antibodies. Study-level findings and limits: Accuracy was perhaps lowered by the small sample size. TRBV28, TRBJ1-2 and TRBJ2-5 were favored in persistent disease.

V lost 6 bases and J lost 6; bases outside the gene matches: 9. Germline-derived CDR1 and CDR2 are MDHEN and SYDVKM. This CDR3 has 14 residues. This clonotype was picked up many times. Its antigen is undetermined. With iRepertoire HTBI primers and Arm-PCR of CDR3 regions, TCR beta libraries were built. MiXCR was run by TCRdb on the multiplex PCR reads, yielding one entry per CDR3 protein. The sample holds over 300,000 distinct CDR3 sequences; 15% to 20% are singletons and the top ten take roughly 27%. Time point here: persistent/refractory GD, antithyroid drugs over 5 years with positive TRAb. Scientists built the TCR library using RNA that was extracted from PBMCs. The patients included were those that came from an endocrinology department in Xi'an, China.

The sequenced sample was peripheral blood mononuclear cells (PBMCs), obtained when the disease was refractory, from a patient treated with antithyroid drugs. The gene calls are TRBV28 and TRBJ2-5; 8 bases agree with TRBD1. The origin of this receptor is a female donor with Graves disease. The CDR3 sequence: CASSPRTGGQTQYF. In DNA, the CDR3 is TGTGCCAGCAGCCCTCGAACAGGGGGTCAGACCCAGTACTTC.